Below, 29 T cell receptor beta chains from the same sample are listed, as sequenced in a study of cytomegalovirus exposure and HLA in healthy donors (dated by TCRdb to 2016 to 2017). Libraries were constructed by the immunoSEQ multiplex PCR assay. The multiplex PCR relied on a mix of 60 forward primers for TCR Vbeta segments and 13 reverse primers for TCR Jbeta segments. In TCRdb, the immuneACCESS table is reduced to in-frame sequences with V and J assigned. These tables do not hold every clone; where another copy was compared, an unresolved V gene accounts for under half, and the others remain unexplained. This sample comprises about 120,000 clones, roughly four fifths of them detected only once. In total, the top ten clones hold approximately 2% of the sample. The sequenced sample was PBMCs. These TCRs come from a man aged 40-50 years in good health and CMV-seronegative.

In this sample, this clone turned up a few times. The chain links TRBV5-1 to TRBJ1-2; possible D gene TRBD1, 6 bases. The CDR3 covers 12 residues. Trimming took off 4 bases at V and 5 bases at J, with 9 bases between the two ends. The germline V gene encodes CDR1 SGHRS and CDR2 YFSETQ. CDR3 protein: CASSPQGYGYTF. The DNA for the CDR3 is TGCGCCAGCAGCCCACAGGGTTATGGCTACACCTTC.

This clone was detected only once. This chain joins TRBV30 and TRBJ2-3; 7 positions match TRBD2. This CDR3 contains 15 residues. Germline V gene lookup returns CDR1 GTSNPN and CDR2 SVGIG (reference sequence). The trim removed 3 bases at V and 2 bases at J, leaving 8 bases unmatched. CDR3 in amino acids: CAWSVTSWDTDTQYF. The CDR3 nucleotides are TGTGCCTGGAGCGTGACTAGCTGGGACACAGATACGCAGTATTTT.

This chain links TRBV5-1 with TRBJ2-6; 9 nucleotides align to TRBD1. CDR1 SGHRS and CDR2 YFSETQ come from the germline V gene. Losses at the gene ends were 2 bases for V and 10 bases for J; bases not matched to a gene: 1. This CDR3 is built from 13 residues. The CDR3 coding sequence is TGCGCCAGCAGCTTAGGACAGGGGAACGTCCTGACTTTC. This sequence encodes CASSLGQGNVLTF.

V is TRBV6-1 and J is TRBJ2-1; D ambiguous. This CDR3 is built from 12 residues. The ends were cut back, 2 bases at V and 7 bases at J, with 6 bases in the middle. The germline V gene has CDR1 MNHNS and CDR2 SASEGT. CDR3 sequence reads: CASSENLNEQFF. As DNA, the CDR3 is TGTGCCAGCAGTGAAAATCTAAATGAGCAGTTCTTC.

Details on this clone: A read error likely explains this, since a far larger clone differs by one base. The J gene is TRBJ2-6, the V gene TRBV11-2; possibly TRBD2 for D (5 bases). CDR3 length: 16 amino acids. The V gene lost 5 bases and the J gene lost 0 bases, with 11 bases spanning the gap. Germline V gene data show CDR1 as SGHAT and CDR2 as FQNNGV. CDR3 DNA sequence: TGTGCCAGCAGCCAAGAACGGGGCTCTGGGGCCAACGTCCTGACTTTC. Protein: CASSQERGSGANVLTF.

This chain links TRBV14 with TRBJ2-5; no reliable D call. CDR1 SGHDN and CDR2 FVKESK come from the germline V gene. The CDR3 extends over 14 amino acids. V dropped 2 bases and J dropped 1 base, with 8 bases sitting between them. As DNA, the CDR3 is TGTGCCAGCAGCCAACTTCAGGTCCAAGAGACCCAGTACTTC. It encodes CASSQLQVQETQYF.

This chain uses TRBV4-1 with TRBJ1-1; unclear D gene. Germline lookup yields CDR1 MGHRA and CDR2 YSYEKL. The CDR3 has 16 residues. V lost 0 bases to trimming and J lost 0 bases, with 11 bases between them. The CDR3 here is CASSQEMGVLNTEAFF. The CDR3 DNA sequence: TGCGCCAGCAGCCAAGAGATGGGAGTTTTGAACACTGAAGCTTTCTTT.

This clone was counted a single time. This sequence joins TRBV19 and TRBJ1-1; D might be TRBD1 (5 bases). CDR1 is LNHDA and CDR2 is SQIVND in the germline V gene (reference sequence). This CDR3 is 15 amino acids long. Between the trimmed V and J ends, which lost 3 bases and 5 bases, there was a span of 16 bases. The CDR3 DNA follows: TGTGCCAGTAGTATCCTTCCTCCCGGGGGTACTGAAGCTTTCTTT. This codes for CASSILPPGGTEAFF.

The CDR3 loop is CASSQSSSGNQPQHF. In DNA form, the CDR3 reads TGCGCCAGCAGCCAAAGTAGTAGTGGCAATCAGCCCCAGCATTTT. The genes are TRBV4-3 and TRBJ1-5, with no clear D. The CDR3 has 15 residues. V lost 2 bases to trimming and J lost 2 bases, with 10 bases between them. Germline values: CDR1 LGHNA, CDR2 YSLEER.

This clone was detected once. J is TRBJ2-3 and V is TRBV11-3; tentatively, D is TRBD1 (7 bases). This CDR3 contains 14 residues. V was pared by 3 bases and J by 1 base, with 8 bases between. Germline CDR1 SGHNT, CDR2 YENEEA. CDR3 loop: CASSFRGGTDTQYF. The CDR3, as DNA: TGTGCCAGCAGCTTCAGGGGGGGCACAGATACGCAGTATTTT. Drawing the rest from reference TRBV11-3 and TRBJ2-3, the complete variable domain is EAGVVQSPRYKIIEKKQPVAFWCNPISGHNTLYWYLQNLGQGPELLIRYENEEAVDDSQLPKDRFSAERLKGVDSTLKIQPAELGDSAVYLCASSFRGGTDTQYFGPGTRLTVL.

J is TRBJ2-1 and V is TRBV6-5; TRBD2 matches at 11 bases. This CDR3 comprises 15 residues. V gave up 4 bases and J gave up 2 bases; unmatched junction bases: 1. Germline V gene lookup returns CDR1 MNHEY and CDR2 SVGAGI. The chain's CDR3 is CASSLGLAAYNEQFF. In nucleotides, the CDR3 is TGTGCCAGCAGTTTGGGACTAGCGGCCTACAATGAGCAGTTCTTC.

V usage is TRBV30 and J usage is TRBJ2-5; 11 bases fit TRBD2. Trimming removed 0 bases from V and 4 bases from J; junction bases left unmatched: 7. The CDR3 extends over 16 amino acids. Germline lookup yields CDR1 GTSNPN and CDR2 SVGIG (reference sequence). CDR3 nucleotides: TGTGCCTGGAGTGTAAGCCTAGCGGGAGGACGAGAGACCCAGTACTTC. Translating gives CAWSVSLAGGRETQYF.

This chain connects TRBV6-6 to TRBJ2-2, with D tentatively TRBD2 (6 bases). Trimming stripped 0 bases from V and 7 bases from J, with 12 bases between. Germline assignment: CDR1 MNHNY and CDR2 SVGAGI (reference sequence). This CDR3 spans 15 amino acids. The chain's CDR3 is CASSYSEVGGGELFF. CDR3 sequence (DNA): TGTGCCAGCAGTTACTCGGAAGTGGGGGGCGGGGAGCTGTTTTTT.

This chain links TRBV7-2 with TRBJ1-1; D not resolved. V was clipped by 5 bases and J by 5 bases, with 15 bases between them. CDR1 is SGHTA and CDR2 is FQGNSA in the germline V gene. The CDR3 contains 14 residues. This chain's CDR3 is CASSTTGWRTEAFF. The CDR3, as DNA: TGTGCCAGCAGCACAACCGGGTGGCGGACTGAAGCTTTCTTT.

The rearrangement uses TRBV27 and TRBJ1-2, with a possible D match to TRBD1 (6 bases). The V and J ends lost 0 bases and 8 bases respectively, with 19 bases between them. The germline gives CDR1 MNHEY, CDR2 SMNVEV (reference sequence). The CDR3 loop spans 16 amino acids. CDR3 residues: CASSLSEPGRRGGYTF. The CDR3 DNA follows: TGTGCCAGCAGTTTATCAGAGCCAGGGCGTAGGGGGGGCTACACCTTC.

The chain links TRBV6-6 to TRBJ2-2, with 14 bases fitting TRBD2. V lost 6 bases and J lost 6; bases outside the gene matches: 6. The CDR3 sequence is 16 residues long. CDR1 is MNHNY and CDR2 is SVGAGI in the germline V gene (reference sequence). CDR3 amino acids: CASRPGLAGGAGELFF. For the CDR3, the DNA is TGTGCCAGCAGACCCGGACTAGCGGGGGGCGCCGGGGAGCTGTTTTTT.

The chain is built from TRBV23-1 and TRBJ1-2; tentative D call: TRBD1 (6 bases). TRBV23-1 is filed as an ORF, its function uncertain. This CDR3 has 12 residues. Trimming left V 4 bases short and J 6 bases short, with 9 bases between. The CDR3 region is CASSRWGHGYTF. In nucleotides, the CDR3 is TGCGCCAGCAGTCGCTGGGGGCATGGCTACACCTTC.

This rearrangement joins TRBV18 to TRBJ1-2; D is unclear. The CDR3 consists of 13 residues. Germline lookup yields CDR1 KGHSH and CDR2 LQKENI. V was shortened by 5 bases and J by 2 bases, with 9 bases between the two germline ends. In DNA form, the CDR3 reads TGTGCCAGCTCATCCGGGTTAAACTATGGCTACACCTTC. This gives the protein CASSSGLNYGYTF.

Comment on this clone: The junction does not match germline at one end; this may be a read error. The V gene is TRBV7-9, the J gene TRBJ1-2, with D possibly TRBD1 on 5 matching bases. CDR1 SEHNR and CDR2 FQNEAQ come from the germline V gene (reference sequence). The CDR3 is 14 amino acids. Written as DNA, the CDR3 is TGTTCCAGCAGCTTAGTCGGCAGGGTATCTGGCTACACCTTC. Translating gives CSSSLVGRVSGYTF. The variable domain in full, with the rest retrieved from reference TRBV7-9 and TRBJ1-2, is DTGVSQNPRHKITKRGQNVTFRCDPISEHNRLYWYRQTLGQGPEFLTYFQNEAQLEKSRLLSDRFSAERPKGSFSTLEIQRTEQGDSAMYLCSSSLVGRVSGYTFGSGTRLTVV.

The rearrangement joins TRBV4-1 to TRBJ2-1; TRBD2 matches 10 bases. The ends lost 1 base at V and 3 bases at J; junction bases unmatched: 9. This CDR3 has 18 residues. Per the germline V gene, CDR1 is MGHRA and CDR2 is YSYEKL. The CDR3 DNA follows: TGCGCCAGCAGCCAAGCCGTAGCGGGAGGTCCTAACTACAATGAGCAGTTCTTC. Translating it yields CASSQAVAGGPNYNEQFF.

The count of this clone is one. The rearrangement joins TRBV9 to TRBJ1-1; 9 bases line up with TRBD1. CDR1 is SGDLS and CDR2 is YYNGEE in the germline V gene. Germline trimming cut 4 bases from V and 5 bases from J; bases unmatched to any gene: 6. The CDR3 runs 14 residues. CDR3 DNA: TGTGCCAGCAGCCGGACAGGGGTCGCGACTGAAGCTTTCTTT. Translated: CASSRTGVATEAFF.

The chain recombines TRBV15 with TRBJ1-4; D remains ambiguous. Per germline, CDR1 LNHNV and CDR2 YYDKDF (reference sequence). Trimming shortened V by 2 bases and J by 8 bases, and 9 bases separated the two germline ends. The CDR3 covers 13 residues. The CDR3: CATSRSLAEKLFF. In DNA, the CDR3 is TGTGCCACCAGCAGATCCCTAGCCGAAAAACTGTTTTTT. Full variable domain (rest looked up from reference TRBV15 and TRBJ1-4): DAMVIQNPRYQVTQFGKPVTLSCSQTLNHNVMYWYQQKSSQAPKLLFHYYDKDFNNEADTPDNFQSRRPNTSFCFLDIRSPGLGDTAMYLCATSRSLAEKLFFGSGTQLSVL.

The V gene is TRBV28, the J gene TRBJ1-1; 7 bases are a match to TRBD1. Germline lookup yields CDR1 MDHEN and CDR2 SYDVKM. The CDR3 has 17 residues. Germline trimming cut 4 bases from V and 1 base from J; bases unmatched to any gene: 12. The CDR3, as DNA: TGTGCCAGCAGTTCCTACAGGGGTCCTCGGGGGAACACTGAAGCTTTCTTT. Protein sequence: CASSSYRGPRGNTEAFF.

The chain links TRBV29-1 to TRBJ1-1; 7 bases match TRBD1. V was pared by 0 bases and J by 9 bases, with 13 bases of the junction left unmatched. The CDR3 has 15 amino acids. Germline V CDR1 and CDR2: SQVTM, ANQGSEA. The CDR3 DNA sequence: TGCAGCGTTGAAGATGACAGGGCGGAGTTCCCCCAAGCTTTCTTT. Translation gives CSVEDDRAEFPQAFF.

This chain links TRBV19 with TRBJ1-1; possible D gene TRBD1, 6 bases. The V end was cut by 3 bases, the J end by 9 bases, with 17 bases between. Per the germline V gene, CDR1 is LNHDA and CDR2 is SQIVND (reference sequence). The CDR3 contains 14 residues. CDR3 in amino acids: CASSIRGVGQKAFF. In DNA form, the CDR3 reads TGTGCCAGTAGTATCAGAGGGGTCGGACAGAAAGCTTTCTTT. The entire variable domain, with the rest obtained from reference TRBV19 and TRBJ1-1, is as follows: DGGITQSPKYLFRKEGQNVTLSCEQNLNHDAMYWYRQDPGQGLRLIYYSQIVNDFQKGDIAEGYSVSREKKESFPLTVTSAQKNPTAFYLCASSIRGVGQKAFFGQGTRLTVV.

This clone was detected a few times. The rearrangement links TRBV2 to TRBJ2-1; 9 bases map to TRBD2. The length of the CDR3 is 17 residues. CDR1 is SNHLY, CDR2 FYNNEI, per germline. J lost 4 bases, V lost 2 bases, and 9 bases had no gene match. CDR3 loop: CASSESLPSGIYNEQFF. In DNA, the CDR3 is TGTGCCAGCAGTGAAAGCCTCCCTAGCGGGATTTACAATGAGCAGTTCTTC.

V usage is TRBV2 and J usage is TRBJ1-2; a weak D match, TRBD1 (5 bases). Germline V gene sequence: CDR1 SNHLY, CDR2 FYNNEI. This CDR3 comprises 11 residues. V lost 2 bases and J lost 13, with 11 bases in between. The CDR3 nucleotides are TGTGCCAGCAGTGAAAGAACAGGCCTCACCTTC. It encodes CASSERTGLTF.

There are a few counts of this clone. The chain has TRBV6-4 and TRBJ2-7, with 11 bases lining up with TRBD1. Losses at the gene ends were 3 bases for V and 3 bases for J; bases not matched to a gene: 4. CDR3 length equals 15 residues. Germline V CDR1 and CDR2: MRHNA, SNTAGT. Here the CDR3 DNA reads TGTGCCAGCAGTGAAGCCGGGACAGGGGGCTACGAGCAGTACTTC. It is translated as CASSEAGTGGYEQYF.

This clone was counted a few times. The J gene is TRBJ2-1, the V gene TRBV7-3; TRBD2 matches 7 bases. Germline assignment: CDR1 SGHTA and CDR2 FQGTGA. The J segment lost 9 bases and the V segment lost 0 bases, leaving 2 bases of the junction unmatched. This CDR3 is built from 13 residues. The CDR3, as DNA: TGTGCCAGCAGCTTAACTAGCGGGCTTGAGCAGTTCTTC. This sequence encodes CASSLTSGLEQFF.